These 13 T cell receptor beta chains share one sample of origin, sequenced in a study of shared clonotypes between healthy human individuals. Sequenced by immunoSEQ multiplex PCR; TCRdb stores in-frame clones only, minus some. The sample has roughly 2.1 million clones, 90% to 95% seen once. Terminally differentiated effector memory CD45RA+ cells were excluded from the naive CD8 cells, which were CD45RO-negative and positively selected for CCR7. The source material was naive CD8+ T cells from PBMCs. The source of these receptors is a man in his late teens or twenties in good health. Some clones in this sample may be carry-over from other donors' samples.

This chain joins TRBV5-1 and TRBJ1-1, with D unclear. Germline CDR1 is SGHRS and CDR2 is YFSETQ. The CDR3 spans 15 residues. V was clipped by 0 bases and J by 4 bases, with 13 bases between them. The CDR3 here is CASSLGTGGSTEAFF. The CDR3 nucleotides read TGCGCCAGCAGCTTGGGAACGGGTGGGAGCACTGAAGCTTTCTTT.

The chain has TRBV18 and TRBJ2-1; 9 nucleotides align to TRBD2. Germline CDR1 and CDR2: KGHSH and LQKENI. The CDR3 has 18 amino acids. V was clipped by 2 bases and J by 2 bases; unmatched bases: 10. The CDR3, as DNA: TGTGCCAGCTCACCAGATTTAGCGGGAGTAGTGACCTACAATGAGCAGTTCTTC. It codes for CASSPDLAGVVTYNEQFF.

This chain uses TRBV10-3 with TRBJ1-1; 8 bases fit TRBD1. In germline, CDR1 is ENHRY, CDR2 SYGVKD. The CDR3 consists of 13 residues. V was pared by 11 bases and J by 5 bases, with 10 bases of the junction left unmatched. The CDR3 nucleotides are TGTGCCGGGGGGACAGGCCCGGGTACTGAAGCTTTCTTT. Its protein is CAGGTGPGTEAFF.

CDR3 DNA sequence: TGTGCCAGCAGCGTAGGAACAGGGCGGTGGTACGAGCAGTACTTC. Residues: CASSVGTGRWYEQYF. This chain uses TRBV9 with TRBJ2-7, with D possibly being TRBD1 (6 bases). The CDR3 sequence is 15 residues long. The V end lost 0 bases, the J end lost 4 bases, and 14 bases lay between the germline ends. The germline gives CDR1 SGDLS, CDR2 YYNGEE.

This clone was seen a single time. This chain uses TRBV27 with TRBJ1-1; D remains unclear. Germline V gene lookup returns CDR1 MNHEY and CDR2 SMNVEV (reference sequence). V lost 7 bases to trimming and J lost 0 bases, with 9 bases between them. The CDR3 has 13 amino acids. The CDR3 DNA is TGTGCCAGCAAAGAATTTTTGAACACTGAAGCTTTCTTT. Residues: CASKEFLNTEAFF.

The genes are TRBV9 and TRBJ2-7, with D perhaps TRBD2 (5 bases). Germline lookup yields CDR1 SGDLS and CDR2 YYNGEE. Trimming shortened V by 5 bases and J by 2 bases, and 14 bases separated the two germline ends. The CDR3 has 14 residues. The CDR3 sequence is CASSLGGPTYEQYF. The CDR3 DNA reads TGTGCCAGCAGTTTAGGCGGGCCTACCTACGAGCAGTACTTC. Full variable domain (outside the CDR3, taken from reference TRBV9 and TRBJ2-7): DSGVTQTPKHLITATGQRVTLRCSPRSGDLSVYWYQQSLDQGLQFLIQYYNGEERAKGNILERFSAQQFPDLHSELNLSSLELGDSALYFCASSLGGPTYEQYFGPGTRLTVT.

This clone was counted between two and nine times. V is TRBV7-9 and J is TRBJ1-1; D not certain. V lost 3 bases to trimming and J lost 7 bases, with 9 bases between them. Germline values: CDR1 SEHNR, CDR2 FQNEAQ (reference sequence). CDR3 length: 12 amino acids. CDR3 DNA sequence: TGTGCCAGCAGCTTTCGGTGGGTTGAAGCTTTCTTT. Translated: CASSFRWVEAFF.

This clone was found once. The chain has TRBV4-3 and TRBJ2-7; perhaps TRBD1 as D (6 bases). Trimming shortened V by 4 bases and J by 3 bases, and 16 bases separated the two germline ends. Germline V gives CDR1 LGHNA, CDR2 YSLEER. This CDR3 has 15 residues. CDR3 coding DNA: TGCGCCAGCAGCCCGATGCTGACAGGCGACTACGAGCAGTACTTC. Translating it yields CASSPMLTGDYEQYF.

The chain joins TRBV7-9 to TRBJ2-4; D remains ambiguous. Germline V CDR1 and CDR2: SEHNR, FQNEAQ (reference sequence). V lost 4 bases and J 4 bases, leaving 14 bases between the germline ends. This CDR3 spans 15 amino acids. The CDR3 DNA sequence: TGTGCCAGCAGCTCCCCCGTCAGTGGGAAAAACATTCAGTACTTC. This translates into CASSSPVSGKNIQYF. The full variable domain, its missing parts supplied by reference TRBV7-9 and TRBJ2-4, is DTGVSQNPRHKITKRGQNVTFRCDPISEHNRLYWYRQTLGQGPEFLTYFQNEAQLEKSRLLSDRFSAERPKGSFSTLEIQRTEQGDSAMYLCASSSPVSGKNIQYFGAGTRLSVL.

This chain connects TRBV11-2 to TRBJ1-2, with 9 bases matching TRBD1. V lost 0 bases and J lost 6; bases outside the gene matches: 8. The CDR3 runs to 16 residues. Germline values: CDR1 SGHAT, CDR2 FQNNGV. DNA for the CDR3: TGTGCCAGCAGCTTAGATCCCACTGGGACAGGGCATGGCTACACCTTC. This encodes CASSLDPTGTGHGYTF. The entire variable domain, with the rest obtained from reference TRBV11-2 and TRBJ1-2, is as follows: EAGVAQSPRYKIIEKRQSVAFWCNPISGHATLYWYQQILGQGPKLLIQFQNNGVVDDSQLPKDRFSAERLKGVDSTLKIQPAKLEDSAVYLCASSLDPTGTGHGYTFGSGTRLTVV.

The chain joins TRBV4-3 to TRBJ2-1; 10 positions agree with TRBD1. V lost 3 bases, J lost 8 bases, and 7 bases stayed unmatched. Germline loops: CDR1 LGHNA, CDR2 YSLEER. CDR3 length: 15 residues. The CDR3: CASSQGQGLVDEQFF. The CDR3 DNA reads as TGCGCCAGCAGCCAGGGACAGGGGTTGGTCGATGAGCAGTTCTTC.

This chain joins TRBV28 and TRBJ2-1, with D possibly matching TRBD2 (6 bases). Looked up from germline, CDR1 is MDHEN and CDR2 is SYDVKM. Between the trimmed V and J ends, which lost 3 bases and 15 bases, there was a span of 15 bases. The CDR3 is 12 residues long. Here the CDR3 reads CASSFRSLASFF. CDR3 DNA sequence: TGTGCCAGCAGTTTCCGTTCCCTAGCGTCGTTCTTC.

This chain joins TRBV6-1 and TRBJ1-5; weak D call: TRBD1 (5 bases). With 1 base removed from V and 3 bases from J, the gap between germline ends came to 10 bases. This CDR3 region has 15 residues. Germline V CDR1 and CDR2: MNHNS, SASEGT. The CDR3 is CASSEVQGFNQPQHF. CDR3 bases: TGTGCCAGCAGTGAAGTCCAGGGATTCAATCAGCCCCAGCATTTT.